Below, 3 T cell receptor beta chains from the same sample are listed, as sequenced in a study of OX40 agonist ivuxolimab in advanced cancers. Method: immunoSEQ multiplex PCR; TCRdb's copy keeps in-frame clones and lacks some. The sample contains 60,000 to 100,000 clones, about nine tenths of which appear only once. The sample here was CD4+ or CD8+ T cells sorted from blood, taken in a trial of the OX40 agonist ivuxolimab. The receptors derive from an adult with an advanced solid tumor such as melanoma, head and neck, liver or kidney cancer.

This chain uses TRBV28 with TRBJ2-1; maybe TRBD1 (6 bases). Between the trimmed V and J ends, which lost 3 bases and 5 bases, there was a span of 14 bases. Germline lookup yields CDR1 MDHEN and CDR2 SYDVKM. The CDR3 totals 15 residues. CDR3 coding DNA: TGTGCCAGCAGTTTCCGGGACACAATTAACAATGAGCAGTTCTTC. Translated: CASSFRDTINNEQFF.

The V gene is TRBV7-8, the J gene TRBJ2-5, with D perhaps TRBD2 (5 bases). This CDR3 spans 15 amino acids. V was trimmed by 2 bases and J by 2 bases, leaving 12 bases between them. CDR1 SGHVS and CDR2 FQNEAQ come from the germline V gene. This CDR3 is CASSLRGETQETQYF. The DNA for the CDR3 is TGTGCCAGCAGCTTACGTGGGGAGACTCAAGAGACCCAGTACTTC.

The J gene is TRBJ2-3, the V gene TRBV4-1; TRBD2 matches at 12 bases. The ends lost 4 bases at V and 4 bases at J; junction bases unmatched: 6. The CDR3 has 16 amino acids. In germline, CDR1 is MGHRA, CDR2 YSYEKL. DNA of the CDR3: TGCGCCAGCAGCCGCTCACTAGCGGGAGGTGCAGATACGCAGTATTTT. This encodes CASSRSLAGGADTQYF.